Reported below is one T cell receptor (beta chain). Per the authors' pipeline: It was from reference gene primer amplification that nucleated cell counts were estimated. Sequenced by immunoSEQ multiplex PCR; TCRdb stores in-frame clones only, minus some. V and J calls plus clone size are reproduced from that table; the DNA served to infer D and trimming. This sample has around 300,000 clones, with around nine tenths found just once. The data were obtained in a study of blood T cell repertoires in COVID-19. V lost 7 bases and J 0 bases, leaving 7 bases between the germline ends. CDR1 MDHEN and CDR2 SYDVKM come from the germline V gene. The CDR3 has 13 amino acids.

Sequencing was performed on PBMCs or T cells enriched from blood (not recorded which). V gene TRBV28 combines with J gene TRBJ1-3, with D possibly being TRBD1 (5 bases). The receptor's source is a middle-aged woman who had recovered from COVID-19. CDR3 residues: CASTGGSGNTIYF. The DNA of the CDR3 is TGTGCCAGCACGGGGGGCTCTGGAAACACCATATATTTT.